This entry is about one T cell receptor (beta chain). Its antigen remains undetermined. No base qualities exist here, and no much larger clone lies one base off it. These data belong to a study of cytomegalovirus exposure and HLA in healthy donors (dated by TCRdb to about 2017). Looking at the study overall: An earlier analysis of several hundred of the donors reported about 260 Gb of sequence data and about 120 million unique TCR beta sequences obtained from roughly 170 million T cells. An early release covering 550 to 650 HLA-typed donors comprised about 310 gigabases of sequencing data and around 85 million unique TCR sequences. Among the roughly 400 genotyped donors, around 79% belonged to the genetic ancestry cluster associated with self-reported Caucasian donors. The study was designed to test whether signatures of past pathogen exposure could be identified by cataloging public T cell receptors. Using immunosequencing, the study profiled T cell repertoires from 500 to 800 subjects and related those repertoires to cytomegalovirus serostatus. Besides the first cohort of hundreds of subjects, a separate validation cohort made up of 90 to 150 different subjects was used. To predict cytomegalovirus infection status, the study brought together high-throughput TCR immunosequencing, statistical association of individual TCRs with disease status, and machine learning. A later analysis re-examined previously published TCR beta repertoires from 500 to 700 donors and added high-resolution HLA genotyping to investigate patterns of TCR occurrence. The later analysis used no new phenotypic data to find candidate immune exposures, relying instead on TCR beta sequences and their occurrence across donors. An earlier analysis of a few hundred of the donors applied high-throughput TCR beta sequencing to assess whether each TCR beta V gene segment acted as functional or pseudogenic. Donor age, sex, ethnicity and CMV serostatus were collected together with the repertoire data. In a later genetic analysis, genome-wide SNP genotypes for about 65% of the 666 donors were used, and that subset was treated as a discovery cohort. Every discovery cohort repertoire had been produced on one sequencing platform. Class I and class II HLA loci were covered by the typing at four-digit resolution. The number of typed donors differed by locus: roughly 620-630 for A, B, C, DRB1 and DQB1; 500 to 550 for DQA1; 600 to 610 for DPA1; and around 450 for DPB1. Four to six DR-DQ haplotypes were handled as single units for association and clustering, since linkage in the cohort was strong. On average, around 230,000 unique TCR beta nucleotide sequences were sequenced per donor among more than 350 genotyped donors of the cohort, with around 19% of those sequences being non-productive.

The cohort comprised around 690 healthy bone marrow donors. At the time of sampling, every cohort member was nominally healthy, though immune exposures that went unrecorded were likely present. The donor was CMV seronegative and belonged to the group of 350 or so seronegative cohort members. Each donor provided a peripheral blood sample, and peripheral blood mononuclear cells were used for TCR beta sequencing. The Qiagen DNeasy Blood Extraction Kit was used to extract genomic DNA from the blood cell samples. The germline V gene (reference sequence) supplies CDR1 MNHEY and CDR2 SMNVEV. The junction shows trimming of 8 bases on V and 7 bases on J, and the gene matches do not reach 5 bases of it. The CDR3, from cysteine to phenylalanine, totals 13 residues. The retained sequence is limited to the CDR3, 39 bases, with the frame set at the first base. The library was prepared using the immunoSEQ multiplex PCR assay. A mixture of 60 forward primers for TCR Vbeta segments and 13 reverse primers for TCR Jbeta segments was used in the multiplex PCR. A multiplex PCR assay on genomic DNA amplified the CDR3 region of rearranged TCR beta genes. The Illumina HiSeq System was used to sequence the amplified TCR beta libraries as 87-base-pair reads. The paper's data handling went like this. In a later analysis, 80 million or so unique TCR beta chains were counted across the 690 or so repertoires, and roughly 11 million of these chains were shared by at least two donors. Raw reads were error-corrected and collapsed into unique sequences with a nearest-neighbor algorithm that merged closely related sequences to remove PCR and sequencing errors. Alignment of CDR3 sequences to IMGT reference sequences was used to assign V, D and J gene segments. For a sequence to be retained, a match of at least six nucleotides to both a V gene segment and a J gene segment was required. Rearrangements were classified as productive when the CDR3 lacked stop codons and remained in frame with V and J, and all other rearrangements were classified as non-productive. Following IMGT convention, CDR3 was defined as the stretch from the second conserved V-encoded cysteine to the conserved J-encoded phenylalanine. Sequences without an unambiguous match to a single V gene segment were excluded from the earlier analysis of a few hundred of the donors. An earlier analysis of under 750 of the donors called V segments functional above 56.7% productive rearrangements and segregating when the between-donor standard deviation exceeded 5%. A statistical classification framework was built for diagnosing cytomegalovirus status from the catalog of TCR beta chain sequences. In a later analysis, TCR nucleotide sequences were compared against IMGT/GENE-DB human TR gene sequences so that V and J genes could be assigned. A later analysis assigned CDR3 sequences and most-parsimonious VDJ recombination scenarios with the TCRdist pipeline. In a later analysis, every TCR beta chain was defined by the combination of its CDR3 amino acid sequence and its V-gene family, and reads without a unique V-gene family were dropped. To address suspected cross-contamination and a sequencing artifact, a later analysis removed roughly 580 highly shared, low-generation-probability nucleotide sequences. A later analysis calculated a clonal expansion index for each public chain from normalized within-repertoire ranks of inferred template counts. Generation probabilities in a later analysis came from a VDJ recombination model fitted to out-of-frame rearrangements, and those results were checked against IGoR. In a later analysis, hypergeometric tests were used to score TCR-TCR, TCR-HLA and TCR-CMV co-occurrence, with a repertoire-size bias correction applied to TCR pairs. To estimate false discovery rates, a later analysis permuted the HLA or CMV assignments 20 times. A later analysis grouped co-occurring TCRs with DBSCAN, adding TCRdist sequence similarity when clustering within HLA-allele-positive subsets. For co-occurrence clustering, repertoires with fewer than 30,000 or more than 120,000 public chains were excluded, along with five repertoires with anomalous nucleotide sharing. TCRdb re-hosts the immuneACCESS table, in-frame sequences only. Its copies lack some clones; in the studies checked, an unresolved V gene accounts for under half of them, and the cause for the rest is not known. That table furnishes V, J and clone size, whereas the DNA furnished D and trimming. In this sample the table shows about 160,000 clones, approximately 81% of which occur a single time. 1.9% of the sample rests with the top ten.

Study-wide conclusions, independent of this receptor: Correlated functional status among segregating V segments might be attributable to linkage disequilibrium, but an unknown experimental factor could not be ruled out. A further reported finding was that TCR beta sequences accurately predicted the HLA-A and HLA-B alleles for most subjects in the first cohort. Across donors, most TCR sequences were observed very rarely, whereas some public TCRs were present in many individuals. In a later analysis, the rate of TCR association differed among HLA loci, with DRB1 alleles having the most associated TCRs and HLA-C alleles having the fewest. The sequencing pipeline was judged likely to have produced a cluster of highly shared sequence variants as a technical artifact. A later analysis associated 15,000 to 20,000 TCR beta sequences with specific HLA alleles at a false discovery rate of 0.05. In a later genetic analysis, fewer N-insertions in productive TCRs were reported among donors in an Asian-associated ancestry cluster than the approximately 670-donor mean. The study listed approximately 160 TCR beta chains as associated with cytomegalovirus. Broadly in line with IMGT annotations, most TCR beta V segments showed up in productive rearrangements about 90% or about 30% of the time in an earlier analysis of approximately 640 of the donors. According to a later analysis, parvovirus B19, influenza, CMV and Epstein-Barr virus appeared linked to several top co-occurrence clusters. The earlier analysis of 587 of the donors excluded some 15 rarely observed V segments, including chromosome 9 orphons, because counts were too low. Sequencing depth was assumed to be roughly uniform across donors in the presence/absence analyses, though that assumption may not hold. The authors suggested that the approach could potentially be extended to other disease states and immunological phenotypes. The classifier was reported to diagnose cytomegalovirus status with high specificity and sensitivity in both the original cohort and the validation cohort. Because the 87-base-pair reads could not distinguish some IMGT-functional V segments, including TRBV6-2 and TRBV6-3, those segments were excluded. When HLA alleles, especially DR and DQ, strongly co-occurred, TCR associations were difficult to assign to individual alleles. Because some donors lacked HLA typing at each locus, the association tests relied only on the typed subset. In this cohort, only TCR beta chains were sequenced, and detectable features were limited by the absence of alpha or paired-chain data. In a later analysis, HLA-associated TCR beta chains showed more clonal expansion and lower generation probabilities than non-associated chains that were equally common. In a later analysis, most CMV-associated TCR beta chains were found to appear HLA-restricted, with HLA associations seemingly driven largely by CMV exposure. A few of the identified cytomegalovirus-associated TCR beta chains were confirmed in vitro to be specific for cytomegalovirus antigens. In a later genetic analysis, a missense DCLRE1C variant was associated with V-gene and J-gene trimming of TCR beta chains, and the association was replicated in an independent cohort. CMV serostatus was the only immune exposure information available for the cohort.

Sequenced sample: PBMCs. The chain was built from TRBV27 and TRBJ2-1; 10 middle bases align to TRBD1. The clonotype was recovered from a man aged 18 to 29 in good health and CMV-seronegative. The sequenced DNA: TGTGCCAGCCGACAGGGGGCGGTTAATGAGCAGTTCTTC. The resulting protein is CASRQGAVNEQFF.